This T cell receptor (beta chain) was sequenced in a study of human T cells and chemical hapten exposure. Study-wide background: TCR yield per sample varied, mainly due to pooled library volumes. Findings and limits, study-wide: In the PT1 data, expanded TCR counts showed a positive correlation with patch test score.

This clonotype has at least ten counts. The antigen remains undetermined. As to time point: patch test 1, 2 weeks after DPC sensitization. The treatment here: therapeutic diphenylcyclopropenone sensitization with weekly scalp DPC. The library put unique molecular identifiers onto individual cDNA molecules. As processed by the authors: With a range of roughly 20,000 to 690,600, the median per sample was 95,638 TCRs. TCRdb fed the RACE reads into MiXCR, producing one record per CDR3 protein. TCRdb, not the original authors, processed these V and J calls. Of about 380,000 distinct CDR3 sequences in the sample, more than 4.5% were seen once. This specimen consisted of whole blood, obtained in connection with sensitization to the hapten diphenylcyclopropenone (DPC). The TCR originated in a woman aged 45-60 years with alopecia areata. Some clones in this sample may be carry-over from other donors' samples.

The CDR3 is CASSHPSGTYNEQFF. In DNA form, the CDR3 reads TGTGCCAGCAGCCACCCTAGCGGTACCTACAATGAGCAGTTCTTC. This chain links TRBV14 with TRBJ2-1; 7 bases match TRBD2. The CDR3 is made up of 15 amino acids. V trimming: 3 bases; J trimming: 2 bases; junction bases outside the gene matches: 4. Germline assignment: CDR1 SGHDN and CDR2 FVKESK.